This note documents a single TCR beta chain sequence. These data come from a study of blood T cell repertoires in COVID-19. Libraries were prepared by immunoSEQ multiplex PCR; TCRdb keeps only in-frame clonotypes and omits some of them. The sample yields more than 200,000 clones, 75% to 85% seen once. Trimming took 1 base from V and 4 from J; bases not matched to a gene: 4. CDR1 and CDR2 from the germline V gene are MGHRA and YSYEKL. The CDR3 extends over 16 amino acids. This receptor was obtained from a woman over 75 with COVID-19, enrolled during active disease. Material: peripheral blood. V and J are TRBV4-1 and TRBJ2-1, with 10 bases that match TRBD2. CDR3 DNA sequence: TGCGCCAGCAGCCAAGCTAGCGGGGGATCATACAATGAGCAGTTCTTC. Its protein is CASSQASGGSYNEQFF.